The rows below give T cell receptor beta chains drawn from one sample of a study of lymphopenia after photon versus proton radiotherapy. Sequencing used immunoSEQ multiplex PCR; TCRdb keeps in-frame clones, though not all of them. The data contain roughly 16,000 clones, approximately 90% of them singletons. The input for sequencing was peripheral blood, taken from a patient treated with proton-based radiotherapy. These receptors were taken from a man in his 70s with pancreatic cancer. Each CDR3 is given with its conserved first and last residue. Fields, in order: CDR3 protein, CDR3 DNA, V gene, D gene, clone size, J gene, CDR3 length. D genes are given only for firm matches. Only part of the rows carry a size: once, few, many, or a class if the clone is expanded.

cdr3_aa: CAISAPGTKETQYF; cdr3_nt: TGTGCCATCAGCGCCCCAGGCACCAAAGAGACCCAGTACTTC; v_call: TRBV10-3; d_call: .; clone_size: .; j_call: TRBJ2-5; cdr3_length: 14
cdr3_aa: CASSQGSGGAYNEQFF; cdr3_nt: TGTGCCAGCAGCCAAGGGAGTGGGGGGGCCTACAATGAGCAGTTCTTC; v_call: TRBV14; d_call: TRBD2; clone_size: once; j_call: TRBJ2-1; cdr3_length: 16
cdr3_aa: CASSSRRDKKKQETQYF; cdr3_nt: TGTGCCAGCAGTTCGCGCCGGGACAAGAAAAAGCAAGAGACCCAGTACTTC; v_call: TRBV21-1; d_call: .; clone_size: .; j_call: TRBJ2-5; cdr3_length: 17
cdr3_aa: CSVLYGSSYGYTF; cdr3_nt: TGCAGCGTTCTATACGGGTCCTCTTATGGCTACACCTTC; v_call: TRBV29-1; d_call: .; clone_size: .; j_call: TRBJ1-2; cdr3_length: 13
cdr3_aa: CASSPFPGQGTEAFF; cdr3_nt: TGTGCCAGCAGCCCATTCCCGGGCCAGGGAACTGAAGCTTTCTTT; v_call: TRBV7-8; d_call: .; clone_size: .; j_call: TRBJ1-1; cdr3_length: 15
cdr3_aa: CASSRRLAGSGGELFF; cdr3_nt: TGCGCCAGCAGCCGAAGACTAGCGGGATCGGGCGGGGAGCTGTTTTTT; v_call: TRBV5-1; d_call: TRBD2; clone_size: .; j_call: TRBJ2-2; cdr3_length: 16
cdr3_aa: CACPQAPFNYGYTF; cdr3_nt: TGTGCCTGTCCTCAAGCCCCCTTTAACTATGGCTACACCTTC; v_call: TRBV30; d_call: .; clone_size: .; j_call: TRBJ1-2; cdr3_length: 14
cdr3_aa: CASSLEWGTRTEAFF; cdr3_nt: TGCGCCAGCAGCTTGGAGTGGGGTACGCGCACTGAAGCTTTCTTT; v_call: TRBV5-1; d_call: .; clone_size: .; j_call: TRBJ1-1; cdr3_length: 15
cdr3_aa: CASSLDRTLTWSPLHF; cdr3_nt: TGTGCCAGCAGCTTGGATCGGACCTTAACGTGGTCACCCCTCCACTTT; v_call: TRBV5-5; d_call: .; clone_size: .; j_call: TRBJ1-6; cdr3_length: 16
cdr3_aa: CASSSTTGTGVADTQYF; cdr3_nt: TGTGCCAGCAGCTCCACAACCGGGACAGGGGTAGCAGATACGCAGTATTTT; v_call: TRBV13; d_call: TRBD1; clone_size: .; j_call: TRBJ2-3; cdr3_length: 17
cdr3_aa: CSGRGAGGYNEQFF; cdr3_nt: TGCAGCGGTAGGGGGGCAGGGGGGTACAATGAGCAGTTCTTC; v_call: TRBV29-1; d_call: .; clone_size: .; j_call: TRBJ2-1; cdr3_length: 14
cdr3_aa: CASRTGRDRSGRLYNEQFF; cdr3_nt: TGTGCCAGCAGGACGGGCCGGGACAGGTCCGGTAGGCTCTACAATGAGCAGTTCTTC; v_call: TRBV7-2; d_call: TRBD1; clone_size: .; j_call: TRBJ2-1; cdr3_length: 19
cdr3_aa: CASSVKDSSVALHF; cdr3_nt: TGTGCCAGCAGCGTAAAGGACTCCTCGGTCGCCCTCCACTTT; v_call: TRBV9; d_call: .; clone_size: .; j_call: TRBJ1-6; cdr3_length: 14
cdr3_aa: CASTGPSRSTATNEKLFF; cdr3_nt: TGTGCCAGCACTGGACCTAGCCGGAGTACCGCAACTAATGAAAAACTGTTTTTT; v_call: TRBV2; d_call: .; clone_size: few; j_call: TRBJ1-4; cdr3_length: 18
cdr3_aa: CASSQDGQGGTDTQYF; cdr3_nt: TGCGCCAGCAGCCAAGATGGACAGGGGGGCACAGATACGCAGTATTTT; v_call: TRBV4-1; d_call: TRBD1; clone_size: .; j_call: TRBJ2-3; cdr3_length: 16
cdr3_aa: CASSEGLNTGELFF; cdr3_nt: TGTGCCAGCAGTGAAGGTTTAAACACCGGGGAGCTGTTTTTT; v_call: TRBV6-1; d_call: .; clone_size: .; j_call: TRBJ2-2; cdr3_length: 14
cdr3_aa: CASSYSGDISYGYTF; cdr3_nt: TGTGCCAGCAGTTACTCCGGGGACATTAGCTATGGCTACACCTTC; v_call: TRBV6-6; d_call: .; clone_size: .; j_call: TRBJ1-2; cdr3_length: 15
cdr3_aa: CASSLGGTDTQYF; cdr3_nt: TGTGCCAGCAGCTTAGGGGGTACAGATACGCAGTATTTT; v_call: TRBV7-9; d_call: .; clone_size: .; j_call: TRBJ2-3; cdr3_length: 13
cdr3_aa: CASSQGQSFQPQHF; cdr3_nt: TGTGCCAGCAGCCAGGGACAGTCCTTCCAGCCCCAGCATTTT; v_call: TRBV7-9; d_call: TRBD1; clone_size: .; j_call: TRBJ1-5; cdr3_length: 14
cdr3_aa: CASQDRGLGEQFF; cdr3_nt: TGTGCCAGCCAGGACAGGGGGCTTGGTGAGCAGTTCTTC; v_call: TRBV25-1; d_call: TRBD1; clone_size: once; j_call: TRBJ2-1; cdr3_length: 13
cdr3_aa: CASSLAQLAYEQYF; cdr3_nt: TGTGCCAGCAGCCTGGCTCAGTTAGCCTACGAGCAGTACTTC; v_call: TRBV6-1; d_call: .; clone_size: few; j_call: TRBJ2-7; cdr3_length: 14
cdr3_aa: CAWSGERGDSYGYTF; cdr3_nt: TGTGCCTGGAGTGGAGAGAGGGGGGACAGTTATGGCTACACCTTC; v_call: TRBV30; d_call: TRBD1; clone_size: once; j_call: TRBJ1-2; cdr3_length: 15
cdr3_aa: CASSLRGTKIYEQYF; cdr3_nt: TGTGCCAGCAGTTTACGTGGGACTAAAATCTACGAGCAGTACTTC; v_call: TRBV27; d_call: TRBD2; clone_size: .; j_call: TRBJ2-7; cdr3_length: 15
cdr3_aa: CASSDYSRGNTEAFF; cdr3_nt: TGTGCCAGCAGTGACTACAGTAGGGGTAACACTGAAGCTTTCTTT; v_call: TRBV25-1; d_call: .; clone_size: .; j_call: TRBJ1-1; cdr3_length: 15
cdr3_aa: CASSTSGSLETQYF; cdr3_nt: TGTGCCAGCAGCACTAGCGGGAGTCTCGAGACCCAGTACTTC; v_call: TRBV27; d_call: TRBD2; clone_size: .; j_call: TRBJ2-5; cdr3_length: 14
cdr3_aa: CASRDAGTGGRGDTQYF; cdr3_nt: TGTGCCAGCAGGGACGCCGGGACAGGGGGCCGGGGAGATACGCAGTATTTT; v_call: TRBV27; d_call: TRBD1; clone_size: .; j_call: TRBJ2-3; cdr3_length: 17
cdr3_aa: CAWETRGTEAFF; cdr3_nt: TGTGCCTGGGAAACCAGGGGAACTGAAGCTTTCTTT; v_call: TRBV30; d_call: .; clone_size: few; j_call: TRBJ1-1; cdr3_length: 12
cdr3_aa: CASTPGGESTEAFF; cdr3_nt: TGTGCCAGCACCCCCGGCGGGGAGAGCACTGAAGCTTTCTTT; v_call: TRBV28; d_call: .; clone_size: .; j_call: TRBJ1-1; cdr3_length: 14
cdr3_aa: CASSLTPGQGIYYEQYF; cdr3_nt: TGTGCCAGCAGCTTGACGCCGGGACAGGGAATCTACTACGAGCAGTACTTC; v_call: TRBV5-5; d_call: TRBD1; clone_size: .; j_call: TRBJ2-7; cdr3_length: 17
cdr3_aa: CASSVSPLNTEAFF; cdr3_nt: TGTGCCAGCAGCGTCTCCCCCCTGAACACTGAAGCTTTCTTT; v_call: TRBV11-2; d_call: .; clone_size: .; j_call: TRBJ1-1; cdr3_length: 14